The present entry profiles one T cell receptor (beta chain) with its context. Its antigen is not known. The same CDR3 is also encoded by other DNA sequences in this sample. This record comes from a study of shared clonotypes between healthy human individuals. Overall study findings and caveats: A reduction in generation probabilities was seen for non-shared clonotypes relative to those shared by all four donors.

Trimming removed 0 bases at V and 1 base at J, with 7 bases between. This CDR3 comprises 14 residues. The germline V gene encodes CDR1 LNHNV and CDR2 YYDKDF (reference sequence). Assay execution took place at the deep level. The table came from immunoSEQ multiplex PCR; TCRdb's copy has only in-frame clones and leaves some out. The sample includes 2.5 million or so clones, over 85% of them seen just once. V usage is TRBV15 and J usage is TRBJ2-7; D not resolved. The specimen was naive CD4+ T cells sorted from blood. Documented subset: CD45RA+ positively selected. The clonotype comes from a man between 18 and 35 years old in good health. The CDR3 DNA reads TGTGCCACCAGCAGAGATGTGGGGTCCTACGAGCAGTACTTC. This codes for CATSRDVGSYEQYF.